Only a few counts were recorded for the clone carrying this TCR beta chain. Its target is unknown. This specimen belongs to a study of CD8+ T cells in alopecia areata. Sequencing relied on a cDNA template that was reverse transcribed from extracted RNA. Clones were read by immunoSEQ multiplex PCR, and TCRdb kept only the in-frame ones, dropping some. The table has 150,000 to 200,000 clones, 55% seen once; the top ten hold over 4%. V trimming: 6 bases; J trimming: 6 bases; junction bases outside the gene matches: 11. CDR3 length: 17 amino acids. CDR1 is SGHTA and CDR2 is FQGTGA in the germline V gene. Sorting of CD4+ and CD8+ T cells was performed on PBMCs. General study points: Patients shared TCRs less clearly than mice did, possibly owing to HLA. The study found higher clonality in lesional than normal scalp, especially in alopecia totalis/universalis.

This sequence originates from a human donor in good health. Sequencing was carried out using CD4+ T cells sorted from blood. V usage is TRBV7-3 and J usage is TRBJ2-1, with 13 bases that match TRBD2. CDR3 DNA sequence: TGTGCCAGCAGACCTGGGACTAGCGGGACTTTGTTCAATGAGCAGTTCTTC. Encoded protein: CASRPGTSGTLFNEQFF.